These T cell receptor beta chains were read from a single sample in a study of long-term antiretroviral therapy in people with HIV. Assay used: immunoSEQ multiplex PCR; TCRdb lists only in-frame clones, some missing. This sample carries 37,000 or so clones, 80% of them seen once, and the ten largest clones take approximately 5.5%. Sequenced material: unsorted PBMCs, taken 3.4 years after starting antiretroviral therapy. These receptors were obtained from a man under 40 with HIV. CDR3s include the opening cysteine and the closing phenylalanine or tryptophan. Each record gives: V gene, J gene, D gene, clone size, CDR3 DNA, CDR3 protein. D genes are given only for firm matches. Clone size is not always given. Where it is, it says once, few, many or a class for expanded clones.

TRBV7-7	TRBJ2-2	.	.	TGTGCTAGCAGCCCACAGGGCCTCGGGGAGCTGTTTTTT	CASSPQGLGELFF
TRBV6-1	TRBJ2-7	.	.	TGTGCCAGCAGTGAATTAGGGCGGAGGGGGTACGAGCAGTACTTC	CASSELGRRGYEQYF
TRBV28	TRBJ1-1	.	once	TGTGCCAGCAGGCACAGGGTAGGAAACACTGAAGCTTTCTTT	CASRHRVGNTEAFF
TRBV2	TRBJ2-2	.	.	TGTGCCAGCAGAGGGACTTCGAACACCGGGGAGCTGTTTTTT	CASRGTSNTGELFF
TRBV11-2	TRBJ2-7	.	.	TGTGCCAGCAGCCAGCAGGGACTCGGTTCCTACGAGCAGTACTTC	CASSQQGLGSYEQYF
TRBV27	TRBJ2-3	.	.	TGTGCCAGCAGTTTATCGGTCCGGACAGACGGGACAGATACGCAGTATTTT	CASSLSVRTDGTDTQYF
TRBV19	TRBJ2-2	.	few	TGTGCCAGTAGGGGACAGAACACCGGGGAGCTGTTTTTT	CASRGQNTGELFF
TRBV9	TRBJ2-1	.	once	TGTGCCAGCAGCCCTCCATCGAGGGTCCATGAGCAGTTCTTC	CASSPPSRVHEQFF
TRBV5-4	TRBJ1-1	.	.	TGTGCCAGCAGCTTCAGCAGGGGAGGCACTGAAGCTTTCTTT	CASSFSRGGTEAFF
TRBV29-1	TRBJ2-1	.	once	TGCAGCGTTGTGGGCAGGGGAATGGTAGATGAGCAGTTCTTC	CSVVGRGMVDEQFF
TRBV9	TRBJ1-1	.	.	TGTGCCAGCAGCGTAGACGGCCAGTACACTGAAGCTTTCTTT	CASSVDGQYTEAFF
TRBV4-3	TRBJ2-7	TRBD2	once	TGCGCCAGCAGCCGGGCCATAGAGGTAGCGGGAGCACAATACGAGCAGTACTTC	CASSRAIEVAGAQYEQYF
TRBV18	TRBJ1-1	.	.	TGTGCCAGCTCACCTTCCACTATGGGGGGGGCGGGCGAAGCTTTCTTT	CASSPSTMGGAGEAFF
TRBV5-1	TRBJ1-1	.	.	TGCGCCAGCAGCTCCGGGCGGAACACTGAAGCTTTCTTT	CASSSGRNTEAFF
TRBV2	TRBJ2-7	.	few	TGTGCCAGCAGTGCTTTCCGGTACGAGCAGTACTTC	CASSAFRYEQYF
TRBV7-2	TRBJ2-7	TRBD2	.	TGTGCCAGCAGCTTAGAAACTACTAGCGGGAGGTACGAGCAGTACTTC	CASSLETTSGRYEQYF
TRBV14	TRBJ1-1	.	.	TGTGCCAGCAGCCAAACCCAGAACACTGAAGCTTTCTTT	CASSQTQNTEAFF
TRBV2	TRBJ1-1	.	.	TGTGCCAGTAAAGAACGGGGAGGGAACACTGAAGCTTTCTTT	CASKERGGNTEAFF
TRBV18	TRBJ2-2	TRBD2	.	TGTGCCAGCTCATCGAGCGGGAGCCCCGGAGGCACCGGGGAGCTGTTTTTT	CASSSSGSPGGTGELFF
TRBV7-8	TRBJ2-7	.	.	TGTGCCAGCAGCCCAACGGGGGGACAGGCGAGCGAGCAGTACTTC	CASSPTGGQASEQYF
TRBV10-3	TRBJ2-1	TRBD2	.	TGTGCCATCAGTGAGTCTGGACTAGCGGGAGGGAAGAATGAGCAGTTCTTC	CAISESGLAGGKNEQFF
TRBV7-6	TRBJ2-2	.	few	TGTGCCAGCAGCCCCAAGACCAGGCCCGACACCGGGGAGCTGTTTTTT	CASSPKTRPDTGELFF
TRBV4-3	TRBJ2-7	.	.	TGCGCCAGCAGCCTCCGAACGAGCTCCTACGAGCAGTACTTC	CASSLRTSSYEQYF
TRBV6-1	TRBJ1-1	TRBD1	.	TGTGCCAGCAGTGGACAGGGGGGTTCTGAAGCTTTCTTT	CASSGQGGSEAFF
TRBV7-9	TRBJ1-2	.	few	TGTGCCAGCAGCTTAATCACTGTAGGGGGTGCTGGCTACACCTTC	CASSLITVGGAGYTF
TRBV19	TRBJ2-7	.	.	TGTGCCAGTAGTCTACAGGGATGGGGGTACGAGCAGTACTTC	CASSLQGWGYEQYF
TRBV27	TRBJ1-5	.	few	TGTGCCAGCAGTGATCGGGAGGGGAACCAGCCCCAGCATTTT	CASSDREGNQPQHF
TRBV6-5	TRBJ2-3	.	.	TGTGCCAGCAGCCATGTCGATACGCAGTATTTT	CASSHVDTQYF
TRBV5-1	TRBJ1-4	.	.	TGCGCCAGCAGCTTGGCCCTGGAACGCAGTCGACCCGAAAAACTGTTTTTT	CASSLALERSRPEKLFF
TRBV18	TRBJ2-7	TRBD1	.	TGTGCCAGCTCACCAATACAGGGGAAGTACGAGCAGTACTTC	CASSPIQGKYEQYF
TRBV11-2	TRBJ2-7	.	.	TGTGCCAGCAGCAAAAACAGGGTACACGAGCAGTACTTC	CASSKNRVHEQYF
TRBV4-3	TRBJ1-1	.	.	TGCGCCAGCAGCCAGCAGACCGGGGGCCGTGACACTGAAGCTTTCTTT	CASSQQTGGRDTEAFF
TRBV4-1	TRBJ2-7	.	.	TGCGCCAGCAGCCAAGGAGGGTACGAGCAGTACTTC	CASSQGGYEQYF
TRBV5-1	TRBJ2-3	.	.	TGCGCCAGCAGCTTGGGGGCAGGGGTAACAGATACGCAGTATTTT	CASSLGAGVTDTQYF
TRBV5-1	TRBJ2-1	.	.	TGCGCCAGCAGCTTGGGTCTGGGAATAGACTACAATGAGCAGTTCTTC	CASSLGLGIDYNEQFF
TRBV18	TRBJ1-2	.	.	TGTGCCAGCTCACCAAGGCAGGAGGAGGGCTACACCTTC	CASSPRQEEGYTF
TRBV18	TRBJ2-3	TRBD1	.	TGTGCCAGCTCGAAGGGGACAGGGGTCACAGATACGCAGTATTTT	CASSKGTGVTDTQYF
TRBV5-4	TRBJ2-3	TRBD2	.	TGTGCCAGCAGAAAGACTAGCGGGGCTTCAGATACGCAGTATTTT	CASRKTSGASDTQYF
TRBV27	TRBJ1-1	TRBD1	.	TGTGCCAGCAGGCCCTCAGGGGGCACTGAAGCTTTCTTT	CASRPSGGTEAFF
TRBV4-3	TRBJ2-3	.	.	TGCGCCAGCAGCCAAGAGCCCCTCGTGGGGGGCACAGATACGCAGTATTTT	CASSQEPLVGGTDTQYF
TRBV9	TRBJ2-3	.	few	TGTGCCAGCAGCGCCTCCGTCCCTTCGACAGATACGCAGTATTTT	CASSASVPSTDTQYF
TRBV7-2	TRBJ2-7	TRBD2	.	TGTGCCAGCAGCTTAGTCGGGAGGGCAGAATACGAGCAGTACTTC	CASSLVGRAEYEQYF
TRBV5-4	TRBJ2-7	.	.	TGTGCCAGCAGCCAGGGACTGACCTCCTACGAGCAGTACTTC	CASSQGLTSYEQYF
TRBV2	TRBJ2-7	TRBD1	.	TGTGCCAGCAGTGAATATTTCATGGGACAGGGAGAGTACGAGCAGTACTTC	CASSEYFMGQGEYEQYF
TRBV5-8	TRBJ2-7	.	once	TGTGCCAGCAGCTTGGTTAATAGCGAGATCTACGAGCAGTACTTC	CASSLVNSEIYEQYF
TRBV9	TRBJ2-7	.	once	TGTGCCAGCAGCGCGCCGGGACGGAACTACGAGCAGTACTTC	CASSAPGRNYEQYF
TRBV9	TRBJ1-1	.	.	TGTGCCAGCAGCGTAGGTTGGAGCCTGAACACTGAAGCTTTCTTT	CASSVGWSLNTEAFF
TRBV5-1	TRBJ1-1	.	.	TGCGCCAGCAGCTTGGTGGCAGGGAACATGAACACTGAAGCTTTCTTT	CASSLVAGNMNTEAFF
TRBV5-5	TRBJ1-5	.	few	TGTGCCAGCAGCTCCTTCCAGGGTTTAGGGAATCAGCCCCAGCATTTT	CASSSFQGLGNQPQHF
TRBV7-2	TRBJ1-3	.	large	TGTGCCAGCAGCCCCTTCGGTTCCACCATATATTTT	CASSPFGSTIYF
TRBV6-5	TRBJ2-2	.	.	TGTGCCAGCAGTTACTCTCAGGGCGGGGAGCTGTTTTTT	CASSYSQGGELFF
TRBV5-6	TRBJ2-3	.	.	TGTGCCAGCAGCTTGAGGGCAGGGAAGGTTACAGATACGCAGTATTTT	CASSLRAGKVTDTQYF
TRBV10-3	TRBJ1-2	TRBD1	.	TGTGCCATCAGACCGGACAGGGAAAGGGACTATGGCTACACCTTC	CAIRPDRERDYGYTF
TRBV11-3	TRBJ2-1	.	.	TGTGCCAGCAGCCCCCAGGACAGATCCTACAATGAGCAGTTCTTC	CASSPQDRSYNEQFF